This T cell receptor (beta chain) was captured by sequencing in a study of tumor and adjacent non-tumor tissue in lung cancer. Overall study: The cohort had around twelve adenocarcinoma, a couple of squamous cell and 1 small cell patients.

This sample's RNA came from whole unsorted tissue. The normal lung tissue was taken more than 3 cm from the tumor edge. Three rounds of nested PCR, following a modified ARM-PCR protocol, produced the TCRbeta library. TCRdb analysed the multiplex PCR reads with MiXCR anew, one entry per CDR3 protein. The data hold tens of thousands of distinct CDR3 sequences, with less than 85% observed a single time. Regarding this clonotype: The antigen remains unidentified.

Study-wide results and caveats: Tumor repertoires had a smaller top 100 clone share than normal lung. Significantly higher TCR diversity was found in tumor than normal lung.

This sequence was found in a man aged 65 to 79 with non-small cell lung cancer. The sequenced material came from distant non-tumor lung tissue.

CDR3 amino acids: CSAKDIKVSVMANEQFF. In DNA form, the CDR3 reads TGCAGTGCTAAAGATATTAAGGTTAGCGTGATGGCCAATGAGCAGTTCTTC. V usage is TRBV20-1 and J usage is TRBJ2-1; possible D gene TRBD2, 5 bases. The CDR3 extends over 17 amino acids. Germline V gives CDR1 DFQATT, CDR2 SNEGSKA (reference sequence). The V gene lost 4 bases and the J gene lost 6 bases, with 25 bases spanning the gap.